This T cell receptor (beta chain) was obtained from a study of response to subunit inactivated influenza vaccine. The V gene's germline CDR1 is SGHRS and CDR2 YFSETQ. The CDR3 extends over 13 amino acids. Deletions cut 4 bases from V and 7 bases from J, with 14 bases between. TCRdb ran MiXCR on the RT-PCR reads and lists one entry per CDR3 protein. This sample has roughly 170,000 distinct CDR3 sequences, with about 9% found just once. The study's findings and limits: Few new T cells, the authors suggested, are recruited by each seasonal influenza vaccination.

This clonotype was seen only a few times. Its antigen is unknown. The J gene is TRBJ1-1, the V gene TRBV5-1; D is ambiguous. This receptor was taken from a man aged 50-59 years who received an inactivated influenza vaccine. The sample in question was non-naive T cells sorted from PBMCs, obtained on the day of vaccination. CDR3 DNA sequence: TGCGCCAGCAGCCCGCCGCAGGCCTATGAAGCTTTCTTT. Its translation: CASSPPQAYEAFF. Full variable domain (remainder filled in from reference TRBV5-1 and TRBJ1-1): KAGVTQTPRYLIKTRGQQVTLSCSPISGHRSVSWYQQTPGQGLQFLFEYFSETQRNKGNFPGRFSGRQFSNSRSEMNVSTLELGDSALYLCASSPPQAYEAFFGQGTRLTVV.